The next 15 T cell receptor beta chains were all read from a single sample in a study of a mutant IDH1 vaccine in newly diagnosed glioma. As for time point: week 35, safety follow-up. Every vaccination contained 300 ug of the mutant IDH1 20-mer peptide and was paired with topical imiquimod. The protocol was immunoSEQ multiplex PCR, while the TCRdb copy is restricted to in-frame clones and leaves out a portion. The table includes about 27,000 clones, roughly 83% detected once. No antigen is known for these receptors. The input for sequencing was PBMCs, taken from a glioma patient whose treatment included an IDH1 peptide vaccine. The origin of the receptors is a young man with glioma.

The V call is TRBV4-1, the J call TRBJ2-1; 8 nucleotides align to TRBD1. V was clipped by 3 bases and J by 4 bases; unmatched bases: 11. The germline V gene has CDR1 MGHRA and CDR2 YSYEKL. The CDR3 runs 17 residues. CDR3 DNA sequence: TGCGCCAGCAGCCAGCTAGGACAGGGATTGAAATACAATGAGCAGTTCTTC. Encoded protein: CASSQLGQGLKYNEQFF.

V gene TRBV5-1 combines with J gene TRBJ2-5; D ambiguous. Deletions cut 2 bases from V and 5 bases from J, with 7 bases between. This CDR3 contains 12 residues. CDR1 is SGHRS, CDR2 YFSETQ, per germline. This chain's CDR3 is CASSLSPETQYF. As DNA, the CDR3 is TGCGCCAGCAGCTTATCACCCGAGACCCAGTACTTC.

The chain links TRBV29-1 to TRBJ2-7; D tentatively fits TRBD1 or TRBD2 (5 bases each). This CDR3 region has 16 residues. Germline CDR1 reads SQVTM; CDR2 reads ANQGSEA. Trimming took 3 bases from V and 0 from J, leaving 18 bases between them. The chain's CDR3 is CSVDSGTDPYSYEQYF. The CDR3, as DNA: TGCAGCGTTGACTCGGGGACCGATCCTTACTCCTACGAGCAGTACTTC.

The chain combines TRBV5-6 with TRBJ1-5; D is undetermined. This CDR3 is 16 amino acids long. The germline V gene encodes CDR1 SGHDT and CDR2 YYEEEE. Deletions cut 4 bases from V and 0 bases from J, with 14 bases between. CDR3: CASSLKTHYSNQPQHF. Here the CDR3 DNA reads TGTGCCAGCAGCCTGAAGACACATTATAGCAATCAGCCCCAGCATTTT. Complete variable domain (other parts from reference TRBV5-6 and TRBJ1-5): DAGVTQSPTHLIKTRGQQVTLRCSPKSGHDTVSWYQQALGQGPQFIFQYYEEEERQRGNFPDRFSGHQFPNYSSELNVNALLLGDSALYLCASSLKTHYSNQPQHFGDGTRLSIL.

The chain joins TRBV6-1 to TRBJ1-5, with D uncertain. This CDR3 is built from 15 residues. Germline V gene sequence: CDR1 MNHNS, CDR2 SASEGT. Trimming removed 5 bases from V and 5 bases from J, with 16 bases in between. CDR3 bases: TGTGCCAGCAGTTGGGGTGGAGTCGAAGATCAGCCCCAGCATTTT. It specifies CASSWGGVEDQPQHF.

CDR3 in amino acids: CASSPTGVYEQYF. The CDR3 nucleotides read TGTGCCAGCAGCCCAACAGGGGTCTACGAGCAGTACTTC. The chain combines TRBV11-3 with TRBJ2-7; 7 bases agree with TRBD1. This CDR3 spans 13 amino acids. Germline V lookup: CDR1 SGHNT, CDR2 YENEEA. The V segment lost 5 bases and the J segment 3 bases; nucleotides outside the gene matches: 4.

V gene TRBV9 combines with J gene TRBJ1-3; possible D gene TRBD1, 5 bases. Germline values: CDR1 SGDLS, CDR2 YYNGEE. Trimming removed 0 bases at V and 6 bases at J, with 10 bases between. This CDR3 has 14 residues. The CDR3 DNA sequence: TGTGCCAGCAGCGTAGAAGGGGATGTAAACACCATATATTTT. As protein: CASSVEGDVNTIYF.

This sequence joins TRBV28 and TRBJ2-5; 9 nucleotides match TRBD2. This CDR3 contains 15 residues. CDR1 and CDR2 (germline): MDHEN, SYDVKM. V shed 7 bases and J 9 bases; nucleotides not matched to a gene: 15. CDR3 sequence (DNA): TGTGCCAGCAACGATAGCGGGGGCCCAAATTCCGCCCAGTACTTC. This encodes CASNDSGGPNSAQYF.

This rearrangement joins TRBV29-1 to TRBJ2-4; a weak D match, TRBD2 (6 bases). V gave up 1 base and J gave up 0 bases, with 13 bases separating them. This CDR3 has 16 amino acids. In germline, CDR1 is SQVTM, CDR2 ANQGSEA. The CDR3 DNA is TGCAGCGTTGAAGCCGAGCGCGGGAAAGCCAAAAACATTCAGTACTTC. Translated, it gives CSVEAERGKAKNIQYF.

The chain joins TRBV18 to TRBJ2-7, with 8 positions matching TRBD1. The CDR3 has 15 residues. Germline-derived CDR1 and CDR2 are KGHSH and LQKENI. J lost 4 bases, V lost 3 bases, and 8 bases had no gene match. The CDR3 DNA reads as TGTGCCAGCTCACCCTTGCAGGGGGCATCTTACGAGCAGTACTTC. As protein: CASSPLQGASYEQYF.

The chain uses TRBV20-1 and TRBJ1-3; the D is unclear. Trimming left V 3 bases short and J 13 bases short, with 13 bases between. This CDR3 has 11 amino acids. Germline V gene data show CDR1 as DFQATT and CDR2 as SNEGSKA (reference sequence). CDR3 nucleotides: TGCAGTGCTAGGTTAGGGCCACCGATATATTTT. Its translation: CSARLGPPIYF.

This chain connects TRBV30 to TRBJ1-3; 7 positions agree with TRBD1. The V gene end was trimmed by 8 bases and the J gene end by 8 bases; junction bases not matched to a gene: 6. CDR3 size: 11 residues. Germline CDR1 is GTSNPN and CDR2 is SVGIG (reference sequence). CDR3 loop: CAGRQGDTIYF. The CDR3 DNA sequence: TGTGCCGGTCGACAGGGTGACACCATATATTTT.

CDR3 residues: CASSEAPGDNSPLHF. In DNA, the CDR3 is TGTGCCAGCAGTGAAGCTCCGGGTGACAATTCACCCCTCCACTTT. The chain joins TRBV6-1 to TRBJ1-6; unclear D gene. CDR3 length: 15 amino acids. Germline-derived CDR1 and CDR2 are MNHNS and SASEGT. V was cut by 0 bases and J by 7 bases, with 10 bases left in between.

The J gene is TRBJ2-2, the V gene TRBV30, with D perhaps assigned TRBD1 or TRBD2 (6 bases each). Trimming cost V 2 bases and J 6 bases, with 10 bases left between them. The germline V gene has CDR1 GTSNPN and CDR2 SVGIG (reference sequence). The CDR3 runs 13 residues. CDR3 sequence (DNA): TGTGCCTGGAGTCTAAGGGGGGCCGGGGAGCTGTTTTTT. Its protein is CAWSLRGAGELFF.

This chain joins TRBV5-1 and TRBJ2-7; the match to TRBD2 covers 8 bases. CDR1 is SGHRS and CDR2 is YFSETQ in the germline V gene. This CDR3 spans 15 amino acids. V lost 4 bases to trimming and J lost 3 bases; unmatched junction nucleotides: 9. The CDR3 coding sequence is TGCGCCAGCAGCCCTGGACTAGCCGGGGTCTACGAGCAGTACTTC. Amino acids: CASSPGLAGVYEQYF.